This T cell receptor (beta chain) was obtained from a study of regulatory T cells in long-lasting Graves disease. Time point given: persistent/refractory GD, antithyroid drugs over 5 years with positive TRAb. Construction of the TCR library relied on RNA isolated from PBMCs. Library construction for TCR beta used iRepertoire HTBI primers and Arm-PCR of CDR3 regions. TCRdb re-called the multiplex PCR reads through MiXCR, storing one row per CDR3 protein. The sample includes 600,000 to 800,000 distinct CDR3 sequences, around 30% of them seen just once. This clonotype was counted ten times or more. This receptor was taken from a female donor with Graves disease. Sequencing used peripheral blood mononuclear cells (PBMCs), obtained when the disease was refractory, from a patient treated with antithyroid drugs.

Here the CDR3 reads CASSLAGGGTYGYTF. The CDR3 nucleotides are TGTGCCAGCAGCTTAGCGGGGGGGGGAACTTATGGCTACACCTTC. This chain connects TRBV7-2 to TRBJ1-2; D perhaps matches TRBD1 (5 bases). Germline V CDR1 and CDR2: SGHTA, FQGNSA. This CDR3 contains 15 residues. V gave up 0 bases and J gave up 5 bases, with 13 bases separating them.